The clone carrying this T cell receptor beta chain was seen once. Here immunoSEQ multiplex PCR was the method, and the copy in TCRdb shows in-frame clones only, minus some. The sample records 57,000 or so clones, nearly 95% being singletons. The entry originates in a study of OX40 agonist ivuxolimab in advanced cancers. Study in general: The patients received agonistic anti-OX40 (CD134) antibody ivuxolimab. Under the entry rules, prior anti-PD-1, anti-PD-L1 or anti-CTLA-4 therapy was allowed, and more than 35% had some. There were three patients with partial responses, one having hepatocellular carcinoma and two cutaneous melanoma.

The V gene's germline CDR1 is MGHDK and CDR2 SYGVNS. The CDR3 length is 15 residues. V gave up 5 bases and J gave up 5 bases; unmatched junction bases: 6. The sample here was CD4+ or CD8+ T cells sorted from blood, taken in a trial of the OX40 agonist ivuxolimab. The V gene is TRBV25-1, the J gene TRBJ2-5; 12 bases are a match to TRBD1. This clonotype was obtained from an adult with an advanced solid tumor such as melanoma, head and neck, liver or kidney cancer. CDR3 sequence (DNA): TGTGCCAGCAGTCCCCGGGACAGGGGGCGGGAGACCCAGTACTTC. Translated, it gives CASSPRDRGRETQYF.